The clone carrying this TCR beta chain was seen more than once but under ten times. Antigen unknown. CDR1 is SNHLY and CDR2 is FYNNEI in the germline V gene. With V trimmed by 6 bases and J by 9 bases, 6 bases remained unmatched. The CDR3 length is 14 residues. Data came from immunoSEQ multiplex PCR; TCRdb stores just in-frame clones and leaves some out. The sample yields roughly 250,000 clones, 90% seen once. The data belong to a study of cytomegalovirus exposure and HLA in healthy donors. Study-wide results and caveats: Among the CMV-associated chains, a few were confirmed in vitro as specific for CMV antigens.

The sequencing sample was made of PBMCs. This sequence originates from a woman in her late teens or twenties in good health and CMV-seronegative. The V gene is TRBV2, the J gene TRBJ1-6, with TRBD1 matching 9 bases. For the CDR3, the DNA is TGTGCCAGCAGACGACAGGGGGTAGGTTCACCCCTCCACTTT. It yields the protein CASRRQGVGSPLHF.